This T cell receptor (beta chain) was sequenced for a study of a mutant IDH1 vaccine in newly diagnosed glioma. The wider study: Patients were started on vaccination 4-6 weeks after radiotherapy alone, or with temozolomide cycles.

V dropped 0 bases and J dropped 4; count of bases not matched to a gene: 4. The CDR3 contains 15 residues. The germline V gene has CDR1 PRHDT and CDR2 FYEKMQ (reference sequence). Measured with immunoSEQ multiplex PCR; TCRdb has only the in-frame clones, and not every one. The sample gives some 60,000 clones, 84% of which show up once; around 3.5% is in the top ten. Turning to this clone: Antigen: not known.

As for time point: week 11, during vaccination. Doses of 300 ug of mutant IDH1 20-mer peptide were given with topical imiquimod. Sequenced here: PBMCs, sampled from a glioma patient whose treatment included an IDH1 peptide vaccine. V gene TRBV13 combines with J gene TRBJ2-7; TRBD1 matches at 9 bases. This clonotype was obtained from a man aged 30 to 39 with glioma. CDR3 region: CASSLGPDRGYEQYF. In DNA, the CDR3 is TGTGCCAGCAGCTTAGGACCGGACAGGGGTTACGAGCAGTACTTC.